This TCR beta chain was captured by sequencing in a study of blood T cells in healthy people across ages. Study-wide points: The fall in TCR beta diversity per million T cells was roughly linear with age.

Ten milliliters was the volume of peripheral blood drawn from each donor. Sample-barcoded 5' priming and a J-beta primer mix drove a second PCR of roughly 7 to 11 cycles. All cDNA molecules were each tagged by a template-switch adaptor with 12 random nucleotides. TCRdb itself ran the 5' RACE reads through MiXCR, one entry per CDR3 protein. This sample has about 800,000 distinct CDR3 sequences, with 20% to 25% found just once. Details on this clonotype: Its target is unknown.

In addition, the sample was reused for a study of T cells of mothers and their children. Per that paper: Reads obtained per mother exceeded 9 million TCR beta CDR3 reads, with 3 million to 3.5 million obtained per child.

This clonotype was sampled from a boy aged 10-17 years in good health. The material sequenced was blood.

Written as DNA, the CDR3 is TGTGCCAGCAGCCAAGCGGGAGTTGTCTACGAGCAGTACTTC. This sequence encodes CASSQAGVVYEQYF. The chain combines TRBV4-2 with TRBJ2-7; TRBD2 is a possible D gene (6 bases). V lost 1 base and J lost 3, with 10 bases in between. Germline values: CDR1 LGHNA, CDR2 YNFKEQ. The CDR3 runs 14 residues.